This TCR beta chain was profiled in a study of regulatory T cells in long-lasting Graves disease (dated by TCRdb to about 2021). Context from the whole study: Patients with newly diagnosed Graves' disease had been on antithyroid drugs for under 3 months. Patients with persistent Graves' disease were compared with patients with newly diagnosed Graves' disease using TCR sequencing and RNA sequencing of peripheral blood. The study took place in China and was registered as a clinical trial. A total of around 35 samples underwent TCR sequencing, from around 13 patients with persistent Graves' disease and some 20 patients with newly diagnosed Graves' disease. The paper's findings and limits, for the study overall: Preferential use of TRBV28, TRBJ1-2 and TRBJ2-5 was observed in persistent disease, whereas TRBV20-1 and TRBJ2-1 were favored in newly diagnosed disease. Sequencing and analysis were limited to the TCR beta chain. Compared with newly diagnosed patients, persistent Graves' disease patients had lower TCR Shannon entropy and fewer highly expanded clones, which suggests clonal expansion. The authors acknowledged the small sample size as a limitation that may reduce accuracy. More public clonotypes were shared among persistent patients (roughly 2,700) than among newly diagnosed patients (more than 950). Only peripheral blood was studied, because thyroid tissue, the primary lesion, was inaccessible.

Sample time point, as interpreted from the label and publication: newly diagnosed GD, antithyroid drugs for less than 3 months. For both TCR sequencing and RNA sequencing, RNA was extracted from PBMCs in TRIzol. Graves' disease was diagnosed according to American Thyroid Association guidelines. Patients were recruited from an endocrinology department in Xi'an, China. Each patient gave around 9 milliliters of peripheral blood, collected in an EDTA anticoagulant tube. PBMCs were isolated by Ficoll Paque Plus density gradient separation without further T cell sorting. RNA quality was checked with an Agilent 2100 Bioanalyzer and agarose gel, and concentration with a NanoDrop 2000. From a lookup of the germline V gene (reference sequence), CDR1 and CDR2 are SEHNR and FQNEAQ. From the cysteine up to the phenylalanine, the CDR3 has a length of 16 residues. The entry retains the CDR3 DNA only, 48 bases that are in frame from base 1. V is clipped by 3 bases and J by 5 bases, and the sequence between their germline boundaries is 14 bases long.

Libraries came from multiplex PCR. TCRdb shows the sequencer as Illumina HiSeq 4000. To build TCR beta libraries, CDR3 regions were amplified by Arm-PCR using iRepertoire HTBI primers. Before sequencing, the PCR products underwent gel purification. The original methods were these. A total of roughly 58 TRBV and some 15 TRBJ segments were identified across samples and were used for gene usage analysis of CDR3 amino acid clonotypes. COPE and FqMerger were used to merge filtered high-quality paired reads into contigs. BLAST was used to align contigs to the IMGT TRBV, TRBD and TRBJ reference genes, and CDR3 was defined following IMGT. Clonotypes above 0.1% frequency were classified as highly expanded clones. Shannon entropy was used to measure repertoire diversity, and the Gini coefficient was used to measure V-J evenness. A clonotype was considered public if more than one individual shared it. TCRdb took the public reads, trimmed them with fastp at Q25, ran MiXCR for clone calling and kept in-frame beta chains. Each record represents a unique CDR3 protein, reported with the most common genes and DNA among its rows. The V and J calls, along with clone size, are taken from TCRdb and not from the paper's own processing. In this sample the table shows 560,000 or so distinct CDR3 sequences, about 16% of which occur a single time. Clones ranked in the top ten supply 12% of the sample.

Only a few counts were recorded for this clonotype. It has no known antigen specificity. Base qualities are not at hand, and no much larger clone is one base apart. This sample also appeared in a second study, on T cells in Graves' hyperthyroidism and ophthalmopathy. As described in the second report: Stable Graves' hyperthyroidism was defined as the absence of progression to ophthalmopathy over 18 months of follow-up. The hyperthyroidism patients were between 18 and 65 years old and newly diagnosed, with a disease duration of less than 2 months. Any patient with an uncontrolled infection, another autoimmune disease, pregnancy or lactation was excluded. Clinical symptoms, serum thyroxine and TRAb, thyroid ultrasound, and orbital computed tomography formed the basis for the diagnoses. The first round of RT-PCR for the TCR CDR3 was performed with the HTBI primer set and the Qiagen OneStep RT-PCR kit. Most expanded thyroid clonotypes (frequency above 0.001) were also detected in blood, a finding suggesting that blood repertoires may reflect thyroid immune responses. Ophthalmopathy was separated from stable hyperthyroidism by a 13 V-J signature model, with approximately 90% sensitivity and roughly 81% specificity obtained in cross-validation and 80%/75% obtained in testing. In validation, the model predicted progression to ophthalmopathy a median of 6.5 months before onset, with 65% to 71% sensitivity and roughly 77% specificity. A discovery cohort of about 95 patients, 43 with Graves' ophthalmopathy and under 60 with stable Graves' hyperthyroidism, was used to find distinguishing TCR V-J signatures. Prospective prediction of ophthalmopathy was tested in an independent validation cohort consisting of some 18 hyperthyroidism patients and 15 to 17 patients who later progressed to ophthalmopathy. The roughly 100 discovery patients were randomly split 7:3 into training and test sets. The study also compared thyroid tissue and blood T-cell repertoires from several Graves' hyperthyroidism patients. After blood sampling, hyperthyroidism patients were treated with methimazole at a starting dose of 30 mg daily, and ophthalmopathy patients were treated with high-dose intravenous methylprednisolone. Libraries were constructed in a second round of multiplex PCR, after which size selection and purification were performed. Libraries were sequenced paired-end with 100 bp reads on an Illumina HiSeq2000. SOAPnuke was used to process the raw data, with reads discarded if the reads contained adapters or uncalled bases, had a mean Phred below 15, or lacked an exact constant-primer or identifier match. COPE v1.2.5 was used to merge high-quality paired reads, and clonotypes were defined as unique nucleotide sequences. MiTCR v1.1 was used to align the clonotypes against IMGT TRBV, TRBD and TRBJ reference segments. The analysis was restricted to V-J combinations with a frequency above 0.0001, which together covered roughly 99% of the repertoires. A TCS score was defined as the ratio of F50 (clonal expansion) to E x V (chaos), with BLOSUM62-based TCRdist applied between CDR3 peptides within each V-J. Welch's t-statistics and random forest reduced several hundred V-J features to roughly 13, which were used in a naive Bayes classifier (R e1071). No statistical method was used to fix the sample size in advance, and group allocation was not hidden from the investigators. The paper describes TCR Vbeta CDR3 sequencing of around 140 peripheral blood samples, made up of some 42 ophthalmopathy patients, some 76 hyperthyroidism patients and 17 progressor patients.

The material sequenced was peripheral blood mononuclear cells (PBMCs), taken at new diagnosis, from a patient treated with antithyroid drugs. The TCR comes from a young man with Graves disease. Donor details come from another sample of the same person, matched by shared clones. This chain is built from TRBV7-9 and TRBJ1-6; a confident D gene designation cannot be given. CDR3 region: CASSLSITSNNSPLHF. The nucleotide sequence is given as TGTGCCAGCAGCTTGTCTATAACATCTAATAATTCACCCCTCCACTTT.